The 23 T cell receptor beta chains below were found in one sample sequenced in a study of T cell clonality in common variable immunodeficiency. Generated by immunoSEQ multiplex PCR, the TCRdb table keeps only in-frame clones and is missing some. The sample presents 30,000 or so clones, none singletons. Source material: peripheral blood mononuclear cells. Receptors originate from a person aged 18 to 75 in good health.

In this sample, this clone turned up many times. Coverage ceases 3 residues before the CDR3 finishes, and the germline J gene fills in the end. V and J are TRBV5-6 and TRBJ2-1; D perhaps matches TRBD1 (5 bases). The ends were cut back, 4 bases at V and 8 bases at J, with 19 bases in the middle. Germline V gives CDR1 SGHDT, CDR2 YYEEEE. The CDR3 has 15 residues. Incomplete CDR3 DNA: TGTGCCAGCAGCCAAACGACGACAGATTGGCATGAG. Translation: CASSQTTTDWHE. The full CDR3 protein is CASSQTTTDWHEQFF.

This clone was recorded at least ten times. The read is 3 residues too short to cover the CDR3 end, so that end is filled in from the germline J gene. This chain joins TRBV19 and TRBJ1-2; TRBD1 is a possible D gene (5 bases). V was pared by 5 bases and J by 4 bases, with 11 bases between. The CDR3 loop spans 13 amino acids. In germline, CDR1 is LNHDA, CDR2 SQIVND (reference sequence). The CDR3 DNA, read in part, is TGTGCCAGTAGTTTTGGACAAAGCTATGGC. Translation gives CASSFGQSYG. The full-length CDR3 reads as CASSFGQSYGYTF.

This clone was seen at least ten times. The CDR3 end is not reached by the read, which stops 3 residues before it; the germline J gene fills it in. V usage is TRBV30 and J usage is TRBJ1-3; D perhaps matches TRBD1 (6 bases). Germline CDR1 and CDR2: GTSNPN and SVGIG (reference sequence). V lost 1 base and J 6 bases, leaving 10 bases between the germline ends. The length of the CDR3 is 13 residues. The CDR3 sequence is CAWSGGGENTIYF. The CDR3 bases that were read are TGTGCCTGGAGTGGAGGGGGGGAAAACACC.

This clone was detected ten times or more. The read ends 3 residues before the CDR3 terminus; that terminus is restored from the germline J gene. The J gene is TRBJ2-7, the V gene TRBV7-9, with 9 bases that match TRBD1. The CDR3 is 15 amino acids. Germline CDR1 reads SEHNR; CDR2 reads FQNEAQ (reference sequence). Unmatched junction bases numbered 6, after V lost 6 bases and J lost 0 bases. CDR3 DNA, as far as it was read: TGTGCCAGCAGGGACAGGGGTGGTACCTCCTACGAG. Encoded protein: CASRDRGGTSYE. Given in full, the CDR3 is CASRDRGGTSYEQYF.

The table lists this clone with many counts. Sequencing ends 3 residues short of the CDR3 end; the germline J gene provides the rest. The rearrangement links TRBV30 to TRBJ2-6; D is perhaps TRBD1 (5 bases). Germline CDR1 GTSNPN, CDR2 SVGIG (reference sequence). The CDR3 consists of 16 residues. The V end lost 6 bases, the J end lost 4 bases, and 19 bases lay between the germline ends. Incomplete CDR3 DNA: TGTGCCTGCGGGCCGGCAGGGCTCTCCGGGGCCAACGTC. Protein: CACGPAGLSGANV. The full CDR3 is CACGPAGLSGANVLTF.

With respect to this clone: This could be a read error, since a much larger clone is one nucleotide away. The CDR3 extends 3 residues past the end of the read, so its final part is completed from the germline J gene. V is TRBV5-1 and J is TRBJ2-5; 9 bases are a match to TRBD2. The CDR3 runs to 15 residues. In germline, CDR1 is SGHRS, CDR2 YFSETQ. Partial CDR3 DNA: TGCGCCAGCAGCTTGAATAGCGGGAGCGCAGATACC. Protein sequence: CASSLNSGSADT. The complete CDR3 reads CASSLNSGSADTQYF. Using reference TRBV5-1 and TRBJ2-5 for the parts outside the CDR3, the full variable domain is KAGVTQTPRYLIKTRGQQVTLSCSPISGHRSVSWYQQTPGQGLQFLFEYFSETQRNKGNFPGRFSGRQFSNSRSEMNVSTLELGDSALYLCASSLNSGSADTQYFGPGTRLLVL.

This clone came up many times. Relative to the germline gene, one junction end is altered; a read error may explain this. The part of the CDR3 DNA that was read is TGCGCCAGCAGCCAAGTATTCGGGGGGATGAACACCGGGGAG. Protein product: CASSQVFGGMNTGE. The whole CDR3 is CASSQVFGGMNTGELFF. The J gene is TRBJ2-2, the V gene TRBV4-2, with 7 nucleotides matching TRBD2. The CDR3 end falls 3 residues outside the read, so it is completed with the germline J gene. CDR1 and CDR2 from the germline V gene are LGHNA and YNFKEQ. The CDR3 extends over 17 amino acids.

This clone has a count of ten or more. The missing CDR3 end, 3 residues past where the read stops, is filled in from the germline J gene. The chain joins TRBV5-5 to TRBJ1-4, with TRBD1 matching over 8 bases. There are 14 residues in the CDR3. V shed 4 bases, J shed 5 bases, and the junction held 4 bases outside the gene matches. Germline assignment: CDR1 SGHKS and CDR2 YYEKEE (reference sequence). CDR3 sequence: CASSTGQGNEKLFF. The covered CDR3 bases are TGTGCCAGCAGCACTGGACAGGGAAATGAAAAA.

This clone was detected many times. The CDR3 end is not reached by the read, which stops 3 residues before it; the germline J gene fills it in. The chain has TRBV20-1 and TRBJ2-7; TRBD2 matches at 8 bases. CDR1 is DFQATT and CDR2 is SNEGSKA in the germline V gene (reference sequence). V lost 3 bases and J lost 4; bases outside the gene matches: 8. The CDR3 runs 14 residues. This CDR3 reads CSASLTGLGYEQYF. The sequenced part of the CDR3 DNA is TGCAGTGCTAGCTTAACGGGACTAGGATACGAG.

This clone was recorded a few times. An end of the junction differs from the germline gene, which may be a read error. The CDR3 end is not reached by the read, which stops 3 residues before it; the germline J gene fills it in. This chain uses TRBV7-6 with TRBJ2-3; D perhaps matches TRBD2 (6 bases). The CDR3 is 15 amino acids. Germline V gene sequence: CDR1 SGHVS, CDR2 FNYEAQ. This chain's CDR3 is CASSPGVVSTATQYF. CDR3 bases read: TGTGCCAGCAGCCCGGGGGTCGTTAGCACAGCTACG.

There are many counts of this clone. Read sequence stops 3 residues before the CDR3 end, and the germline J gene provides the missing end. The chain has TRBV19 and TRBJ1-4; D unclear. The V end lost 4 bases, the J end lost 0 bases, and 6 bases lay between the germline ends. CDR1 and CDR2 from the germline V gene are LNHDA and SQIVND (reference sequence). CDR3 size: 14 residues. This chain's CDR3 is CASSRASTNEKLFF. CDR3 DNA (partial): TGTGCCAGTAGTAGGGCTTCAACTAATGAAAAA.

Concerning this clone itself: The read gets to within 3 residues of the CDR3 end, and the germline J gene fills in the rest. This chain uses TRBV10-2 with TRBJ2-1; 8 bases agree with TRBD1. The CDR3 has 16 residues. Germline V lookup: CDR1 WSHSY, CDR2 SAAADI. V was clipped by 8 bases and J by 9 bases; unmatched bases: 18. Incomplete CDR3 DNA: TGCGCCAGCGTGGGTTACGGGACAGGTTTGGGTCGTGAG. The encoded protein is CASVGYGTGLGRE. The whole CDR3 sequence is CASVGYGTGLGREQFF.

This clone was observed at least ten times. The read ends 3 residues early relative to the CDR3; the germline J gene fills the gap. This chain links TRBV5-1 with TRBJ2-1; 10 positions match TRBD2. The CDR3 is made up of 18 amino acids. The germline V gene has CDR1 SGHRS and CDR2 YFSETQ. V was pared by 3 bases and J by 0 bases, with 9 bases of the junction left unmatched. CDR3 residues: CASSSLWTSGSSYNEQFF. Incomplete CDR3 DNA: TGCGCCAGCAGCTCCCTTTGGACTAGCGGCAGCTCCTACAATGAG.

This clone has a count of ten or more. Read coverage stops 3 residues before the CDR3 terminus; the germline J gene supplies the remainder. This chain links TRBV30 with TRBJ2-3, with 8 bases matching TRBD2. The CDR3 is 15 amino acids. The V segment lost 0 bases and the J segment 5 bases; nucleotides outside the gene matches: 7. The germline gives CDR1 GTSNPN, CDR2 SVGIG (reference sequence). The CDR3 spells CAWSVGGGPRDTQYF. Partial CDR3 DNA: TGTGCCTGGAGTGTAGGCGGGGGGCCCCGAGATACG.

This clone was seen ten or more times. The CDR3 extends 3 residues past the end of the read, so its final part is completed from the germline J gene. The V and J genes are TRBV9 and TRBJ2-3; TRBD2 aligns across 9 bases. The CDR3 loop spans 22 amino acids. Trimming at V came to 3 bases and at J to 5 bases, leaving 28 bases not matched to a gene. Germline CDR1 SGDLS, CDR2 YYNGEE. The CDR3 is CASSGRDAVGGLFSGGLDTQYF. The covered CDR3 bases are TGTGCCAGCAGCGGGCGTGACGCGGTAGGGGGCCTTTTTAGCGGGGGACTAGATACG.

This clone was counted ten times or more. The observed sequence ends 3 residues before the CDR3 terminus, with the missing tail filled in from the germline J gene. This chain uses TRBV29-1 with TRBJ1-4; 8 bases are a match to TRBD1. The V and J ends lost 4 bases and 8 bases, in that order; junction bases with no gene match: 6. This CDR3 is built from 13 residues. Per the germline V gene, CDR1 is SQVTM and CDR2 is ANQGSEA. CDR3: CSVAPGGKEKLFF. Partial CDR3 DNA: TGCAGCGTTGCCCCAGGGGGCAAAGAAAAA.

This clone appeared many times. Coverage ceases 3 residues before the CDR3 finishes, and the germline J gene fills in the end. The chain has TRBV20-1 and TRBJ2-5; TRBD2 agrees at 9 bases. Germline trimming cut 1 base from V and 5 bases from J; bases unmatched to any gene: 8. Germline assignment: CDR1 DFQATT and CDR2 SNEGSKA (reference sequence). CDR3 size: 15 residues. CDR3 bases read: TGCAGTGCTAGAGGATCGGCGGGGGGGCGGGAGACC. Translation: CSARGSAGGRET. The full CDR3 is CSARGSAGGRETQYF.

This clone was observed many times. The read falls 3 residues short of the CDR3 end, and the missing part is taken from the germline J gene. This chain joins TRBV12-3 or TRBV12-4 and TRBJ1-5; 8 bases align to TRBD1. Losses at the gene ends were 5 bases for V and 2 bases for J; bases not matched to a gene: 5. CDR3 length: 15 amino acids. The CDR3 DNA, read in part, is TGTGCCAGCAGTCGGACAGGGTGGGGCAATCAGCCC. It is translated as CASSRTGWGNQP. The CDR3 reads in full as CASSRTGWGNQPQHF.

This clone was recorded at least ten times. The read halts 3 residues ahead of the CDR3 end, with the missing end drawn from the germline J gene. The J gene is TRBJ2-7, the V gene TRBV19; 8 positions agree with TRBD1. Per the germline V gene, CDR1 is LNHDA and CDR2 is SQIVND (reference sequence). Unmatched junction bases numbered 5, after V lost 4 bases and J lost 3 bases. CDR3 length equals 14 residues. The covered CDR3 bases are TGTGCCAGTAGTAGGTCAGGGGGCATCTACGAG. Translating it yields CASSRSGGIYE. The CDR3 in full is CASSRSGGIYEQYF. Using reference TRBV19 and TRBJ2-7 for the parts outside the CDR3, the full variable domain is DGGITQSPKYLFRKEGQNVTLSCEQNLNHDAMYWYRQDPGQGLRLIYYSQIVNDFQKGDIAEGYSVSREKKESFPLTVTSAQKNPTAFYLCASSRSGGIYEQYFGPGTRLTVT.

Comments on this clone: The CDR3 end is not reached by the read, which stops 3 residues before it; the germline J gene fills it in. Other DNA sequences within the sample encode an identical CDR3. The chain joins TRBV7-3 to TRBJ2-3; no clear D. CDR3 length: 13 residues. Germline loops: CDR1 SGHTA, CDR2 FQGTGA. The sequenced CDR3 bases are TGTGCCAGCAGCTTATTGGGCCAAGAGACG. It specifies CASSLLGQET. The whole CDR3 protein reads CASSLLGQETQYF. The full variable domain, with the rest looked up from reference TRBV7-3 and TRBJ2-3, is GAGVSQTPSNKVTEKGKYVELRCDPISGHTALYWYRQSLGQGPEFLIYFQGTGAADDSGLPNDRFFAVRPEGSVSTLKIQRTERGDSAVYLCASSLLGQETQYFGPGTRLTVL.

This clone appeared a few times. The read finishes 3 residues shy of the CDR3 end, and the germline J gene is used to complete it. V usage is TRBV20-1 and J usage is TRBJ1-2; D possibly corresponds to TRBD1 (5 bases). Germline loops: CDR1 DFQATT, CDR2 SNEGSKA (reference sequence). The CDR3 loop spans 13 amino acids. The sequenced part of the CDR3 DNA is TGCAGTGCTAGATTGCCAGGACAAGAGACC. This gives the protein CSARLPGQET. The complete CDR3 reads CSARLPGQETYTF.

There are many counts of this clone. From the germline J gene comes the end of the CDR3, since the read stops 3 residues before it. J is TRBJ2-5 and V is TRBV7-6; the match to TRBD2 covers 8 bases. Germline CDR1 and CDR2: SGHVS and FNYEAQ. V shed 3 bases and J 4 bases; nucleotides not matched to a gene: 10. This CDR3 region has 16 residues. The sequenced part of the CDR3 DNA is TGTGCCAGCAGCTTCTCCGCCGGGACTAGAAGAGAGACC. Its protein is CASSFSAGTRRET. The entire CDR3 sequence reads CASSFSAGTRRETQYF.

This clone appeared many times. The read terminates 3 residues before the CDR3 end, so the remaining end is supplied by the germline J gene. The rearrangement uses TRBV20-1 and TRBJ1-1; D is perhaps TRBD1 (5 bases). Per the germline V gene, CDR1 is DFQATT and CDR2 is SNEGSKA (reference sequence). This CDR3 contains 10 residues. The part of the CDR3 DNA that was read is TGCAGTGCTAGGACAGAGGCA. Its translation is CSARTEA. In full, the CDR3 reads CSARTEAAFF.